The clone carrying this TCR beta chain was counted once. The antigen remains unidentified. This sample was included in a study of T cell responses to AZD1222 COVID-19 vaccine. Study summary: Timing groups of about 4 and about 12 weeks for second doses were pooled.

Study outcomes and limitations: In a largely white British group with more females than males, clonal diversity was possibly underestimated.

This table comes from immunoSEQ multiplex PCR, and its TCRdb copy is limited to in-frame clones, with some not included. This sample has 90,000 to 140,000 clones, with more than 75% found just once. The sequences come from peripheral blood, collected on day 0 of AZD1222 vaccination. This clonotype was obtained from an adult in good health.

CDR3 in amino acids: CAISESKRESTDTQYF. Written as DNA, the CDR3 is TGTGCCATCAGTGAGTCTAAGCGGGAGAGCACAGATACGCAGTATTTT. The chain links TRBV10-3 to TRBJ2-3; 8 positions match TRBD2. This CDR3 has 16 amino acids. Germline assignment: CDR1 ENHRY and CDR2 SYGVKD. V lost 0 bases to trimming and J lost 0 bases; unmatched junction nucleotides: 2.